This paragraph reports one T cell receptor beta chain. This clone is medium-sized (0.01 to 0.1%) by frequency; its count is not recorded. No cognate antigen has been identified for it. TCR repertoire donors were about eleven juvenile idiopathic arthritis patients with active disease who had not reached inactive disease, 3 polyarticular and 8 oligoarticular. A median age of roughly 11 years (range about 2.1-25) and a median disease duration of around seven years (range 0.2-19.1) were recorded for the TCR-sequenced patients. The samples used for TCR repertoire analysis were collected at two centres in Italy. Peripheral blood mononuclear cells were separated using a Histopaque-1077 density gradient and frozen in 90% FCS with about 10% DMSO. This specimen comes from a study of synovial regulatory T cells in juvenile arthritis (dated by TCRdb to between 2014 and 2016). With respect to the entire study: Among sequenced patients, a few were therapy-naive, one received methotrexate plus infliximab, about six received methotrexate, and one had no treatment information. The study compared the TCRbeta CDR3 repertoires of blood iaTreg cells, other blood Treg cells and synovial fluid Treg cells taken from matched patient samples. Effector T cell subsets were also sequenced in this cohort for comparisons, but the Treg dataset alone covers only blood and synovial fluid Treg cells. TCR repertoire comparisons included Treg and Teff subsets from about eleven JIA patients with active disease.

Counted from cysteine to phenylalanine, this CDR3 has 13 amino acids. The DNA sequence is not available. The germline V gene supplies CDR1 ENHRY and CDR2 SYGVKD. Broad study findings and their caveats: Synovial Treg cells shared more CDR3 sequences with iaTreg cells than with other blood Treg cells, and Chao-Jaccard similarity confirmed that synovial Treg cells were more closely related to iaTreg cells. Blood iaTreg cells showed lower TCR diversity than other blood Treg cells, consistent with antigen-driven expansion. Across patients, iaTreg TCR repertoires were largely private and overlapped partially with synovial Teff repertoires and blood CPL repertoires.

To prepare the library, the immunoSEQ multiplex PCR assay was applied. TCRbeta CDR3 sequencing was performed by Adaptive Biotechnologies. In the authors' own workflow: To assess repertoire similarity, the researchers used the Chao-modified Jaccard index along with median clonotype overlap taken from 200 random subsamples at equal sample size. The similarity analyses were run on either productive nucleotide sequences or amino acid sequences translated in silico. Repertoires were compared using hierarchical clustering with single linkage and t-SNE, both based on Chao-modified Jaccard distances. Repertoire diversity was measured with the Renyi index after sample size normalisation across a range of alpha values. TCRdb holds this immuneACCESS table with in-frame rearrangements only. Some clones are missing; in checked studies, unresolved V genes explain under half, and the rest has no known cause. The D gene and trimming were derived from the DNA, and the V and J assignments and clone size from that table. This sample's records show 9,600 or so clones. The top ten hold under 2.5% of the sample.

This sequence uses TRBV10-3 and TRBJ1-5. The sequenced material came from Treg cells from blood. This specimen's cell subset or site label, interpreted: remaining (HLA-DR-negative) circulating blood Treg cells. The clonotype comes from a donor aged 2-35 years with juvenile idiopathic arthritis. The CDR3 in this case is CAISRDSNQPQHF.